This T cell receptor beta chain was sequenced in a study of early T cells in non-severe SARS-CoV-2 infection. Study overall: From unsorted whole blood, bulk RNA was sequenced, and the chains remained unpaired.

V was shortened by 2 bases and J by 1 base, with 9 bases between the two germline ends. Germline CDR1 is KGHSH and CDR2 is LQKENI. The CDR3 has 15 amino acids. MiXCR was run by TCRdb on the 5' RACE reads, yielding one entry per CDR3 protein. This table holds about 44,000 distinct CDR3 sequences, about 12% found once. This chain joins TRBV18 and TRBJ2-4, with a weak D call TRBD2 (6 bases). The sample consisted of whole blood. This TCR came from an adult who was a healthcare worker with PCR-confirmed SARS-CoV-2 infection or an uninfected control (not recorded which). This CDR3 is CASSPKGLAKNIQYF. In nucleotides, the CDR3 is TGTGCCAGCTCACCAAAGGGACTGGCCAAAAACATTCAGTACTTC. The full variable domain, rest sourced from reference TRBV18 and TRBJ2-4, is NAGVMQNPRHLVRRRGQEARLRCSPMKGHSHVYWYRQLPEEGLKFMVYLQKENIIDESGMPKERFSAEFPKEGPSILRIQQVVRGDSAAYFCASSPKGLAKNIQYFGAGTRLSVL.